The 6 T cell receptor beta chains presented below share a single source sample, sequenced in a study of a mutant IDH1 vaccine in newly diagnosed glioma. The antigens for these receptors are not known. Produced via immunoSEQ multiplex PCR; TCRdb's table is partial and in-frame only. The sample shows about 86,000 clones, roughly 85% of them seen only once. Described time point: week 23, last vaccination. Doses of 300 ug of mutant IDH1 20-mer peptide were given with topical imiquimod. Sample: PBMCs, taken from a glioma patient whose treatment included an IDH1 peptide vaccine. These receptors were taken from a man aged 30-40 years with glioma. Some clones in this sample may be carry-over from other donors' samples.

The chain has TRBV19 and TRBJ2-2, with D perhaps TRBD2 (7 bases). Trimming took off 3 bases at V and 6 bases at J, with 23 bases between the two ends. Germline-derived CDR1 and CDR2 are LNHDA and SQIVND (reference sequence). The CDR3 is 18 amino acids. The CDR3 sequence is CASSIGPPTGRGAGELFF. The CDR3 DNA reads as TGTGCCAGTAGTATTGGGCCACCTACAGGGAGGGGGGCCGGGGAGCTGTTTTTT.

The chain joins TRBV10-1 to TRBJ1-4; D is possibly TRBD1 (6 bases). V was pared by 6 bases and J by 8 bases, with 34 bases between. This CDR3 spans 20 amino acids. CDR1 and CDR2 from the germline V gene are WNHNN and SYGVQD (reference sequence). The CDR3 is CASRVVPFLNSGGRREKLFF. CDR3 nucleotides: TGCGCCAGCAGAGTCGTCCCGTTTCTAAATTCGGGGGGGCGTCGGGAAAAACTGTTTTTT.

The chain recombines TRBV6-6 with TRBJ2-1, with D possibly being TRBD2 (6 bases). V was trimmed by 2 bases and J by 6 bases, leaving 14 bases between them. Per the germline V gene, CDR1 is MNHNY and CDR2 is SVGAGI (reference sequence). The CDR3 is 15 residues long. The CDR3 region is CASSYGGRPTNEQFF. The CDR3 nucleotides read TGTGCCAGCAGTTACGGTGGGAGGCCTACCAATGAGCAGTTCTTC.

The chain combines TRBV5-1 with TRBJ1-1; no clear D. The length of the CDR3 is 12 residues. V lost 0 bases, J lost 11 bases, and 11 bases lay in between. The germline V gene encodes CDR1 SGHRS and CDR2 YFSETQ. CDR3 nucleotide sequence: TGCGCCAGCAGCTTGGTCGGGGTTTTGGCTTTCTTT. Protein: CASSLVGVLAFF.

V and J are TRBV4-1 and TRBJ2-3; possibly TRBD2 for D (6 bases). Trimming stripped 0 bases from V and 2 bases from J, with 9 bases between. The V gene's germline CDR1 is MGHRA and CDR2 YSYEKL. The CDR3 is made up of 15 amino acids. The DNA of the CDR3 is TGCGCCAGCAGCCAAGAGGGGGGACTCACAGATACGCAGTATTTT. This codes for CASSQEGGLTDTQYF.

The chain uses TRBV29-1 and TRBJ2-5, with D perhaps TRBD2 (6 bases). The V end lost 4 bases, the J end lost 5 bases, and 14 bases lay between the germline ends. The CDR3 has 13 amino acids. Germline CDR1 SQVTM, CDR2 ANQGSEA. In DNA, the CDR3 is TGCAGCGTTGCGGGGAGGTCACGGGAGACCCAGTACTTC. Its translation is CSVAGRSRETQYF.